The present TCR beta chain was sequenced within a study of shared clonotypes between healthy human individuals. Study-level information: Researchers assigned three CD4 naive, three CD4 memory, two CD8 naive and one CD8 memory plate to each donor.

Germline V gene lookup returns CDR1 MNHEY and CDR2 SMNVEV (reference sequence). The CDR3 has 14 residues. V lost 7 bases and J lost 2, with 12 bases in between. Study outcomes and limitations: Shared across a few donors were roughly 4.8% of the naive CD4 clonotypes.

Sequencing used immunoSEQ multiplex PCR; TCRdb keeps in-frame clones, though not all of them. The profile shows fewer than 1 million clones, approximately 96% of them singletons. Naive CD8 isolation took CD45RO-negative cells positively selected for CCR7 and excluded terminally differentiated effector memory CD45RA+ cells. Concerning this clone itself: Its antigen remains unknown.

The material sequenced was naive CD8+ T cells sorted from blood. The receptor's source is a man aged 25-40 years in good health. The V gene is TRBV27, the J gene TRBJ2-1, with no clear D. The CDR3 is CASIARNAYNEQFF. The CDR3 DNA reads TGTGCCAGCATTGCAAGGAACGCCTACAATGAGCAGTTCTTC.